The present T cell receptor beta chain was sequenced within a study of blood T cell repertoires in COVID-19. As for the study in general: Both acute and convalescent COVID-19 samples were obtained from the United States, Italy and Spain.

This clone was seen a single time. As handled by the study authors: From reference gene primer amplification, estimates of nucleated cell counts were derived. Profiling relied on immunoSEQ multiplex PCR, and the TCRdb table lists in-frame clones only, not all of them. V and J calls and clone size are given by that table; D and trimming were obtained from the DNA. The sample gives approximately 470,000 clones, roughly 90% of which show up once; 0.7% is in the top ten. There are 15 residues in the CDR3. Germline V gene data show CDR1 as SGHRS and CDR2 as YFSETQ. V lost 1 base, J lost 6 bases, and 16 bases lay in between. Participant age was roughly 18 to 100 years, and participants resided in approximately 25 US areas. In assigning cohorts, the study relied on participant-reported clinical history.

The chain recombines TRBV5-1 with TRBJ1-2; a weak D match, TRBD1 (5 bases). The clonotype was recovered from a woman aged 18-29 years who had recovered from COVID-19. Sample: PBMCs or T cells enriched from blood (not recorded which). Here the CDR3 reads CASSLSTGGGDGYTF. The DNA of the CDR3 is TGCGCCAGCAGCTTGAGCACGGGGGGAGGAGATGGCTACACCTTC.